This T cell receptor beta chain came from a study of blood T cell repertoires in COVID-19. Germline lookup yields CDR1 GTSNPN and CDR2 SVGIG (reference sequence). The CDR3 is 13 residues long. Trimming at V came to 8 bases and at J to 4 bases, leaving 9 bases not matched to a gene. Clones were sequenced by immunoSEQ multiplex PCR, and TCRdb holds only the in-frame ones, with some missing. The repertoire holds 200,000 to 300,000 clones, 80% to 95% seen once, with around 0.9% in the top ten. It was during active infection that Seattle patients were enrolled and then longitudinally followed. The chain employs TRBV30 and TRBJ1-2; 8 bases agree with TRBD1. Material for sequencing was peripheral blood. This clonotype originated in a man younger than 40 with COVID-19, enrolled during active disease. CDR3 loop: CASNQGARYGYTF. The CDR3 region has the DNA TGTGCCAGTAATCAGGGGGCCCGCTATGGCTACACCTTC.